This T cell receptor beta chain was found in a study of human T cells and chemical hapten exposure. Study in general: Cases of alopecia areata, totalis or universalis occurred in a predominantly female patient group.

V was cut by 5 bases and J by 2 bases, with 15 bases left in between. The CDR3 has 15 residues. Looked up from germline, CDR1 is LGHNA and CDR2 is YSLEER. To note about this clonotype: The target antigen is unknown.

One entry per CDR3 protein, called by TCRdb with MiXCR from the RACE reads. This sample yields about 120,000 distinct CDR3 sequences, of which approximately 15% are seen a single time; approximately 2.8% belongs to the top ten. Study-wide points: Donors, who had alopecia, may show an immune response that differs from healthy people's. Expanded TCR counts at PT1 went up together with patch test score, a positive correlation.

Time point given: pre-sensitization, week 0. Treatment denoted: therapeutic diphenylcyclopropenone sensitization with weekly scalp DPC. Unfractionated whole blood was the source of the extracted total RNA. This sequence joins TRBV4-3 and TRBJ1-2; D gene uncertain. The receptor's source is a woman aged 18-29 years with alopecia areata. Some clones in this sample may be carry-over from other donors' samples. This sample comprised whole blood, obtained in connection with sensitization to the hapten diphenylcyclopropenone (DPC). The CDR3 loop is CASSSPGGRNYGYTF. The CDR3 DNA reads as TGCGCCAGCAGCTCCCCGGGCGGCAGAAACTATGGCTACACCTTC.